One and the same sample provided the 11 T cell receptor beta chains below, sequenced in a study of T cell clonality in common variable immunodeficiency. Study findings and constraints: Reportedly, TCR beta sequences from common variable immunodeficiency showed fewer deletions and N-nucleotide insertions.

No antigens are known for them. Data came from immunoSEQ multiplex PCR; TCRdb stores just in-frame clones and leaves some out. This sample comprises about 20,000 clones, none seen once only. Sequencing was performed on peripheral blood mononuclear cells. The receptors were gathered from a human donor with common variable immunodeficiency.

This chain's CDR3 is CASSLALAGDNEQFF. The CDR3 DNA, read in part, is TGTGCCAGCAGCTTAGCCCTAGCGGGAGATAATGAG. The gene calls are TRBV11-1 and TRBJ2-1, with TRBD2 matching 10 bases. Read data end 3 residues before the CDR3 end; the end is taken from the germline J gene. V trimming: 0 bases; J trimming: 7 bases; junction bases outside the gene matches: 3. The CDR3 is 15 residues long. The germline gives CDR1 SGHAT, CDR2 FQDESV (reference sequence).

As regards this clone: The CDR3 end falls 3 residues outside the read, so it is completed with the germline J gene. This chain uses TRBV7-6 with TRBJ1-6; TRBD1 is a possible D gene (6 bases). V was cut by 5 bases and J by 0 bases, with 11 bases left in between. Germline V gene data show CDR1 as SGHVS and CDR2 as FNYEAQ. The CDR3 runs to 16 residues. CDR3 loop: CASSPQGSSYNSPLHF. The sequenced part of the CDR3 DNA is TGTGCCAGCAGCCCTCAGGGGAGCTCCTATAATTCACCC.

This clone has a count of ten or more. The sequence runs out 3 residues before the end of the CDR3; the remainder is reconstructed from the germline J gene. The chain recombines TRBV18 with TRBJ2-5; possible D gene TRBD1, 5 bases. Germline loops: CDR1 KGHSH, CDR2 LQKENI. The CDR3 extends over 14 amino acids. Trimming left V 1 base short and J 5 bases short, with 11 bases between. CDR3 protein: CASSPQGIRETQYF. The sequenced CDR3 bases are TGTGCCAGCTCACCACAGGGGATTCGGGAGACC.

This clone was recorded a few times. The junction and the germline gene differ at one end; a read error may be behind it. CDR3 DNA, as far as it was read: TGTGCTAGCAGCTTAGGGACAGGGCCCACCTACGAG. It specifies CASSLGTGPTYE. The full CDR3 reads CASSLGTGPTYEQYF. The chain carries TRBV7-7 and TRBJ2-7; 9 bases are shared with TRBD1. The sequence runs out 3 residues before the end of the CDR3; the remainder is reconstructed from the germline J gene. The V gene's germline CDR1 is SSHAT and CDR2 FNYEAQ (reference sequence). This CDR3 contains 15 residues.

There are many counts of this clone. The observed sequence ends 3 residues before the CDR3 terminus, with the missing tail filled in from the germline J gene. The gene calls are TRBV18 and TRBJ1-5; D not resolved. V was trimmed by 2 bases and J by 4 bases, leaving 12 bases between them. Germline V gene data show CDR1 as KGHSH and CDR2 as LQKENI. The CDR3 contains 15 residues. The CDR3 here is CASSPVDIGNQPQHF. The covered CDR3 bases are TGTGCCAGCTCACCAGTTGACATAGGGAATCAGCCC.

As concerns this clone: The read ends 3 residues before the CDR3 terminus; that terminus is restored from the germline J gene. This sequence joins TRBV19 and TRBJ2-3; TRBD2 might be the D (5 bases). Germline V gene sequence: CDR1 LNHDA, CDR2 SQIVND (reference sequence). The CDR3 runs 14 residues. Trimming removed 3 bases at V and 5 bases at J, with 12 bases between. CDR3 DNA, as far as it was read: TGTGCCAGTAGTATCCCCGGGGTCGAAGATACG. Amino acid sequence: CASSIPGVEDT. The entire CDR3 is CASSIPGVEDTQYF.

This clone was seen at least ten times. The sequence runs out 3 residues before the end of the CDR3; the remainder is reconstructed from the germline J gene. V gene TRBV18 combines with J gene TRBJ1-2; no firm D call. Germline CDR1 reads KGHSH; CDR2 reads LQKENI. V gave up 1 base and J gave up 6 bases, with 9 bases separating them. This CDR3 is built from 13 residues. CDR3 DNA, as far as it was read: TGTGCCAGCTCACCACGGGATAGCGATGGC. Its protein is CASSPRDSDG. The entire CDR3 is CASSPRDSDGYTF.

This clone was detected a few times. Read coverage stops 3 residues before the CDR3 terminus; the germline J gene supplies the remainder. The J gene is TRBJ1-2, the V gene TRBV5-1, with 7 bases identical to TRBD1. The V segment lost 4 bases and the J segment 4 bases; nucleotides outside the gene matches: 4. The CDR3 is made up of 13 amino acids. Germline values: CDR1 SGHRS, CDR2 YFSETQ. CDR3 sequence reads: CASSPGQIYGYTF. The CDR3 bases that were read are TGCGCCAGCAGCCCGGGACAGATCTATGGC. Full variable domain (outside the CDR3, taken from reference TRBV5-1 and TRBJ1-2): KAGVTQTPRYLIKTRGQQVTLSCSPISGHRSVSWYQQTPGQGLQFLFEYFSETQRNKGNFPGRFSGRQFSNSRSEMNVSTLELGDSALYLCASSPGQIYGYTFGSGTRLTVV.

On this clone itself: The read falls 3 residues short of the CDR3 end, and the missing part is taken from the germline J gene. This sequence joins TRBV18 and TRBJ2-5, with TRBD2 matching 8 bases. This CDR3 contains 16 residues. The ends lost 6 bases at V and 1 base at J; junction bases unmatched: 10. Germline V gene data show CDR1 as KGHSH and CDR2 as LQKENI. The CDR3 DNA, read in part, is TGTGCCAGCTCGCCATCGGGGGGGAGAATCCAAGAGACC. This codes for CASSPSGGRIQET. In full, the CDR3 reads CASSPSGGRIQETQYF.

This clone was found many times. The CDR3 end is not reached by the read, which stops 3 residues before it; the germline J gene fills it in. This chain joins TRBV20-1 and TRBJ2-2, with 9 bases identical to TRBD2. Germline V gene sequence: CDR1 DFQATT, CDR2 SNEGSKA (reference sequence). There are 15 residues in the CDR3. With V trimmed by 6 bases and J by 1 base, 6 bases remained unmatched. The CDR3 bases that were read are TGCAGTGCAGCGGCGGGGGGGATGAACACCGGGGAG. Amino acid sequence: CSAAAGGMNTGE. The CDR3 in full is CSAAAGGMNTGELFF.

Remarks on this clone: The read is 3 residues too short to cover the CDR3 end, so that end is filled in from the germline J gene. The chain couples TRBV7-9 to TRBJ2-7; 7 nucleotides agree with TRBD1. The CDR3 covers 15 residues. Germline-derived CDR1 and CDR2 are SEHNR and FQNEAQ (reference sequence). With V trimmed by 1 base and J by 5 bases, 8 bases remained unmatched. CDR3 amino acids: CASSLGQGVWDEQYF. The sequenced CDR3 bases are TGTGCCAGCAGCTTAGGGCAGGGGGTCTGGGACGAG.